This T cell receptor (beta chain) was identified during a study of naive and memory T cell subsets. An equimolar mix of two oligonucleotides served as the beta constant-region primer for TRBC1 and TRBC2. Four rounds of PCR amplified the ligated cDNA using nested alpha and beta constant-region primers plus SP2. TCRdb passed the UMI-ligation and nested PCR reads through MiXCR, listing each CDR3 protein once. The sample lists 810 or so distinct CDR3 sequences, 12% to 15% seen once, with 65% to 85% in the top ten. J gave up 9 bases and V 4 bases, and 15 bases lay outside the gene matches. This CDR3 has 17 residues. CDR1 SEHNR and CDR2 FQNEAQ come from the germline V gene (reference sequence). This clonotype qualifies as medium-sized.

This TCR was recovered from a human donor in good health. The rearrangement links TRBV7-9 to TRBJ1-6; 7 positions match TRBD1. Sequencing was performed on CD8+ TEMRA cells from blood. The subset: effector memory re-expressing CD45RA, CD45RA+ CD27-. In nucleotides, the CDR3 is TGTGCCAGCAGCTCTCACGACAAGACAGGGTTCGGTTCACCCCTCCACTTT. Translated: CASSSHDKTGFGSPLHF. The full variable domain, in which reference TRBV7-9 and TRBJ1-6 provide the parts outside the CDR3, is DTGVSQNPRHKITKRGQNVTFRCDPISEHNRLYWYRQTLGQGPEFLTYFQNEAQLEKSRLLSDRFSAERPKGSFSTLEIQRTEQGDSAMYLCASSSHDKTGFGSPLHFGNGTRLTVT.